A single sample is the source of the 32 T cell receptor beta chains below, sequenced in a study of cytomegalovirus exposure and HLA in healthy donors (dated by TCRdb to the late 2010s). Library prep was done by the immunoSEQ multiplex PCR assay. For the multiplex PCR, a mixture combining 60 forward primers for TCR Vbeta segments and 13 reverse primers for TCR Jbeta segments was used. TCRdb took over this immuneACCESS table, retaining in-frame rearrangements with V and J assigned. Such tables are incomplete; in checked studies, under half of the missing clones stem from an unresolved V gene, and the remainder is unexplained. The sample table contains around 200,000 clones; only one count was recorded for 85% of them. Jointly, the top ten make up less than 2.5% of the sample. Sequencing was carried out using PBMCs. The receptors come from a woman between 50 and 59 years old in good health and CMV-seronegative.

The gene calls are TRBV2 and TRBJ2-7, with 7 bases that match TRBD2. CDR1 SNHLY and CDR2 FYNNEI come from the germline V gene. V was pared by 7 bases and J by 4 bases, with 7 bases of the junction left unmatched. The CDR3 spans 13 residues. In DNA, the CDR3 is TGTGCCAGCAAGTACTGGGGGGGGTACGAGCAGTACTTC. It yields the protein CASKYWGGYEQYF.

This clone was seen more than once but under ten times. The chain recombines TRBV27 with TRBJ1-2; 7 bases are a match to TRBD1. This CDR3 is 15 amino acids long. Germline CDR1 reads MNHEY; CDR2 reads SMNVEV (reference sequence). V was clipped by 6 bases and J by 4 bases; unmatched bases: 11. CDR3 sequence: CASRPGQEKIYGYTF. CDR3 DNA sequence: TGTGCCAGCAGACCTGGACAGGAGAAGATCTATGGCTACACCTTC.

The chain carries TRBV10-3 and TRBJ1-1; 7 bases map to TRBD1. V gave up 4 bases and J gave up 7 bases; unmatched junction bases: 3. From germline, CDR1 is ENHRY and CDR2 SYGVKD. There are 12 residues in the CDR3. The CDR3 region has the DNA TGTGCCATCAGTGGGCAGGGGGGTGAAGCTTTCTTT. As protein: CAISGQGGEAFF.

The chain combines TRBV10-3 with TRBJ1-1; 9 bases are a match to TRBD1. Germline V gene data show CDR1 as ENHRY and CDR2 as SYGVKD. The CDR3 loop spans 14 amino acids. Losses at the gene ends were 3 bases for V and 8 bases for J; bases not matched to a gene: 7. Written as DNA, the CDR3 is TGTGCCATCAGTGACGGACAGGGGTCCTGGGAAGCTTTCTTT. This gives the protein CAISDGQGSWEAFF.

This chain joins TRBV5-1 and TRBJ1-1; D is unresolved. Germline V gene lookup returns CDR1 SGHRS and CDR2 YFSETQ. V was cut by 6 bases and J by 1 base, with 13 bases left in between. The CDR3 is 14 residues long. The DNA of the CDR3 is TGCGCCAGCACCCCGACAACACAGAACACTGAAGCTTTCTTT. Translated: CASTPTTQNTEAFF.

CDR3 DNA: TGTGCCAGCAGTTTCCAAGCCGCGTTGGAGACCCAGTACTTC. This encodes CASSFQAALETQYF. This sequence joins TRBV27 and TRBJ2-5; unclear D gene. V lost 3 bases to trimming and J lost 5 bases, with 13 bases between them. The CDR3 totals 14 residues. Germline CDR1 and CDR2: MNHEY and SMNVEV (reference sequence).

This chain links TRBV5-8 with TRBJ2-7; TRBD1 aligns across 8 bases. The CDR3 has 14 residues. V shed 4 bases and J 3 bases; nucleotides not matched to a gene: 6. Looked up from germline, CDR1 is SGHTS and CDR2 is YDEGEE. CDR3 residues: CASSNQDRVYEQYF. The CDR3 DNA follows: TGTGCCAGCAGCAACCAGGACAGGGTCTACGAGCAGTACTTC.

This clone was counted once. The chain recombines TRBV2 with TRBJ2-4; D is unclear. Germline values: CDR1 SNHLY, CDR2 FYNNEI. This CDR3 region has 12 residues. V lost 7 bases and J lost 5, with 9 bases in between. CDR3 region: CASNRRENIQYF. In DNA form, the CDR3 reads TGTGCCAGCAATAGGAGAGAAAACATTCAGTACTTC.

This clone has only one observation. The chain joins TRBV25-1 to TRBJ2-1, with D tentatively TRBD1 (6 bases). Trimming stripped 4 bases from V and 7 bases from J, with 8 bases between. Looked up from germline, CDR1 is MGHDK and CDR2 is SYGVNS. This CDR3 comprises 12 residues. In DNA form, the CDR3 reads TGTGCCAGCAGTGGCACAGGGAATGAGCAGTTCTTC. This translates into CASSGTGNEQFF.

The CDR3 loop is CASSLPANTDTQYF. The CDR3 DNA is TGTGCCAGCTCACTACCGGCCAACACAGATACGCAGTATTTT. The V and J genes are TRBV18 and TRBJ2-3; D uncertain. The V end lost 4 bases, the J end lost 2 bases, and 10 bases lay between the germline ends. This CDR3 comprises 14 residues. CDR1 and CDR2 (germline): KGHSH, LQKENI.

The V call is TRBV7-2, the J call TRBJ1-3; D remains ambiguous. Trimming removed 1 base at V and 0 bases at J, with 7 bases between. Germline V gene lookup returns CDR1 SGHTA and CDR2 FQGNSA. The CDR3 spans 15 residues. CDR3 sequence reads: CASSLGSPSGNTIYF. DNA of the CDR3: TGTGCCAGCAGCTTAGGTTCTCCCTCTGGAAACACCATATATTTT.

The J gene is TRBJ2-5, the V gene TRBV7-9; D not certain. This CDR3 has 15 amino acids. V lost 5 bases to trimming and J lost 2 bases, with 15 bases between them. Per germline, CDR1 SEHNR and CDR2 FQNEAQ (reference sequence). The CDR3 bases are TGTGCCAGCAGCAAGATCCAGGCCCTTCAAGAGACCCAGTACTTC. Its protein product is CASSKIQALQETQYF.

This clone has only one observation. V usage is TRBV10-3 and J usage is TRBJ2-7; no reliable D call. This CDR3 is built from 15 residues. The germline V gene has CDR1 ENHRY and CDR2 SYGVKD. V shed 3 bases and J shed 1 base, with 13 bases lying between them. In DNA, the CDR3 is TGTGCCATCAGTGAAAAGGATACGGGTTCCTACGAGCAGTACTTC. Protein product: CAISEKDTGSYEQYF.

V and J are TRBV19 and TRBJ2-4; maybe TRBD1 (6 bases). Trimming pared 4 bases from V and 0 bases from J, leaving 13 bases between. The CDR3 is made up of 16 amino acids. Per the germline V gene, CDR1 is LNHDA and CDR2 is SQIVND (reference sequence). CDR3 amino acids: CASSTAWTVAKNIQYF. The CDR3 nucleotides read TGTGCCAGTAGTACAGCCTGGACAGTAGCCAAAAACATTCAGTACTTC.

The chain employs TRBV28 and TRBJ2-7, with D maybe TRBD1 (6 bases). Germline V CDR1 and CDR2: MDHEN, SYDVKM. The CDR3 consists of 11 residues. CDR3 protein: CATTGHYEQYF. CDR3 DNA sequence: TGTGCGACGACAGGACACTACGAGCAGTACTTC.

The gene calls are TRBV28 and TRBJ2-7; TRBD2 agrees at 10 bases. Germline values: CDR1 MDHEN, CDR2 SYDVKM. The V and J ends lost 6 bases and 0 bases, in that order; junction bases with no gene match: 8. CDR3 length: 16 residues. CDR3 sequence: CASSPQLAGSSYEQYF. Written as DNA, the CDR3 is TGTGCCAGCAGCCCCCAACTAGCGGGGAGCTCCTACGAGCAGTACTTC.

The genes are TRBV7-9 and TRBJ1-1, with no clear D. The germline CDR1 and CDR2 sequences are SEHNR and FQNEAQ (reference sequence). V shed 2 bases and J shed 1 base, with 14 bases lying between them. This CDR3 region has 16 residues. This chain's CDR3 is CASSLNGGLWNTEAFF. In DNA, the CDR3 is TGTGCCAGCAGCTTAAATGGAGGGCTTTGGAACACTGAAGCTTTCTTT.

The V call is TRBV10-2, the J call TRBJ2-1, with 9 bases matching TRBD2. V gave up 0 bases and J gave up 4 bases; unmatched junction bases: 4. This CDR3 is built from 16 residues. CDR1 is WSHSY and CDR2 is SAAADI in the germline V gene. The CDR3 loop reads CASSESPSGKYNEQFF. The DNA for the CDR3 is TGCGCCAGCAGTGAGTCACCTAGCGGGAAGTACAATGAGCAGTTCTTC.

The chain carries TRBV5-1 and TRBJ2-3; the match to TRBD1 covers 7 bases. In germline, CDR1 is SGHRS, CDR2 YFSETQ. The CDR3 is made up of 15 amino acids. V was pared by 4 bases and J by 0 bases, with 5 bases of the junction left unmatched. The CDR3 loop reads CASSPRDSSTDTQYF. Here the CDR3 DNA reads TGCGCCAGCAGCCCTCGGGACAGTAGCACAGATACGCAGTATTTT.

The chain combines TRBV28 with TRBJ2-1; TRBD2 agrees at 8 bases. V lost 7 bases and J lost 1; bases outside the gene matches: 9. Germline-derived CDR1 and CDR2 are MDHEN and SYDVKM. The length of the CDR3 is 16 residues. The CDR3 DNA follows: TGTGCCAGCAAACGGGAGGGCCGTTCATCCTACAATGAGCAGTTCTTC. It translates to CASKREGRSSYNEQFF. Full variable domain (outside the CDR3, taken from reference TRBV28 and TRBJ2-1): DVKVTQSSRYLVKRTGEKVFLECVQDMDHENMFWYRQDPGLGLRLIYFSYDVKMKEKGDIPEGYSVSREKKERFSLILESASTNQTSMYLCASKREGRSSYNEQFFGPGTRLTVL.

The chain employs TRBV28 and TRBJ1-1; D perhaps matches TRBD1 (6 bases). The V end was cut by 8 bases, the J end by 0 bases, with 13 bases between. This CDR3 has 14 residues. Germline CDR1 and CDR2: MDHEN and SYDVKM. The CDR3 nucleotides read TGTGCCAGCGGTGACAGGAGAATGAACACTGAAGCTTTCTTT. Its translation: CASGDRRMNTEAFF.

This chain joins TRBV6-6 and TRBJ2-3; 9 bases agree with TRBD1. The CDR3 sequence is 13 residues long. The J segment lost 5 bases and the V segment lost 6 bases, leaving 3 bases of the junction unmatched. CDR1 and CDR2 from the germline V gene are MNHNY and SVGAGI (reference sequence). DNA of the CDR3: TGTGCCAGCAGGTGGACAGGGGAAGATACGCAGTATTTT. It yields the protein CASRWTGEDTQYF.

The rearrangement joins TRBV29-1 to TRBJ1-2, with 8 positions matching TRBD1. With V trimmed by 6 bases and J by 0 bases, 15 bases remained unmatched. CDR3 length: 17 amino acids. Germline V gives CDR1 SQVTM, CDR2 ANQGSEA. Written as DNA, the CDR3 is TGCAGCGTCCCAGCCGCCGGACAGGGTGAGACTAACTATGGCTACACCTTC. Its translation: CSVPAAGQGETNYGYTF.

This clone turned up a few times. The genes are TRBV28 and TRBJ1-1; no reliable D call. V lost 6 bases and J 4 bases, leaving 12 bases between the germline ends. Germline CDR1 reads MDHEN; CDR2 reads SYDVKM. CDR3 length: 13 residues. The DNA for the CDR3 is TGTGCCAGCAGCTTACCGGCAGGCACTGAAGCTTTCTTT. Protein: CASSLPAGTEAFF.

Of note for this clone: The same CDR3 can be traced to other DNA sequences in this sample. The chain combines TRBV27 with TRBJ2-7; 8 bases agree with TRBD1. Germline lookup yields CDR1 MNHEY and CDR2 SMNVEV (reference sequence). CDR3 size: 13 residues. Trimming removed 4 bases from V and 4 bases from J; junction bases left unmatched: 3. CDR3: CASSYTGGYEQYF. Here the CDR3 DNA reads TGTGCCAGCAGTTACACAGGGGGATACGAGCAGTACTTC.

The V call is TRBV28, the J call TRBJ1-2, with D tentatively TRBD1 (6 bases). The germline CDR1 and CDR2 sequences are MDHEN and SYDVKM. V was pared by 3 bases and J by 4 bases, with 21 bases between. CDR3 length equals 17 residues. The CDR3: CASSFPQKGQPTYGYTF. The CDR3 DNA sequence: TGTGCCAGCAGTTTCCCTCAAAAAGGACAGCCGACCTATGGCTACACCTTC.

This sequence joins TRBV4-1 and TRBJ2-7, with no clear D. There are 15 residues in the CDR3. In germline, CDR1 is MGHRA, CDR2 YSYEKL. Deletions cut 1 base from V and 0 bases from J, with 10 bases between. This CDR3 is CASSQVYLASYEQYF. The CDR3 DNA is TGCGCCAGCAGCCAAGTCTATTTAGCCTCCTACGAGCAGTACTTC.

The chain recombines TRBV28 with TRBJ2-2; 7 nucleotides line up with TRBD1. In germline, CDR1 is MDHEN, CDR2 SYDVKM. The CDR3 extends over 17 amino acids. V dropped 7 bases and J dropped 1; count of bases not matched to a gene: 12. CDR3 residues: CASTVGTEFLNTGELFF. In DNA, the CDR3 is TGTGCCAGCACTGTCGGGACAGAGTTCCTGAACACCGGGGAGCTGTTTTTT.

The CDR3 region has the DNA TGTGCCAGCAGTTTAGCGGCAGGGGGCGGAGGGTACTTC. Translated: CASSLAAGGGGYF. V gene TRBV28 combines with J gene TRBJ2-7; 8 bases fit TRBD1. V was pared by 2 bases and J by 12 bases, with 9 bases of the junction left unmatched. The CDR3 runs 13 residues. CDR1 MDHEN and CDR2 SYDVKM come from the germline V gene.

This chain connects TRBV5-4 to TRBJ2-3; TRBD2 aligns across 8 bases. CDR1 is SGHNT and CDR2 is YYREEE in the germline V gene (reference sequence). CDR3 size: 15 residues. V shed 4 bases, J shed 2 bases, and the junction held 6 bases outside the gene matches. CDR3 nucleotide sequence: TGTGCCAGCAGCCGCCCTAGCGGGTACACAGATACGCAGTATTTT. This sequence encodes CASSRPSGYTDTQYF.

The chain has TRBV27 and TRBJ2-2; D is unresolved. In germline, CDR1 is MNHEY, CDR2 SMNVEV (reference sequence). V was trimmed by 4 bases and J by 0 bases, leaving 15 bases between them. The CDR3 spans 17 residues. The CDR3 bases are TGTGCCAGCAGTTCCTACCCGACAATCGCGAACACCGGGGAGCTGTTTTTT. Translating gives CASSSYPTIANTGELFF.

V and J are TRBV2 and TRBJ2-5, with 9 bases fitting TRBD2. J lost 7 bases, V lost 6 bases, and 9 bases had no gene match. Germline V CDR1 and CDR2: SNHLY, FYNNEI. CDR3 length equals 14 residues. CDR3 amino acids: CASRKGLAMRTQYF. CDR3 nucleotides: TGTGCCAGCAGAAAGGGACTAGCCATGAGGACCCAGTACTTC.